The clone carrying this T cell receptor beta chain was recorded a few times. Its antigen remains unidentified. The sample originates from a study of CD8 T cells in ankylosing spondylitis. TCRdb fed the 5' RACE reads into MiXCR, producing one record per CDR3 protein. The table shows about 450,000 distinct CDR3 sequences, with 25% to 30% occurring only once. Study results and caveats: A TCR beta motif of several highly homologous variants appeared characteristic of ankylosing spondylitis blood.

In germline, CDR1 is SGHRS, CDR2 YFSETQ. The CDR3 covers 15 residues. Unmatched junction bases numbered 4, after V lost 4 bases and J lost 1 base. This rearrangement joins TRBV5-1 to TRBJ2-1, with 8 bases identical to TRBD2. The sample taken for sequencing was blood, either unsorted or a sorted T cell fraction (not recorded which). The TCR was taken from a male donor with ankylosing spondylitis. DNA for the CDR3: TGCGCCAGCAGCACGACTAGCGCTTCCTACAATGAGCAGTTCTTC. Its protein product is CASSTTSASYNEQFF.